These T cell receptor beta chains were read from a single sample in a study of T cell repertoires in cytomegalovirus infection. Using its own MiXCR run on the reads, TCRdb lists one record per CDR3 protein. The sample comprises 450,000 to 600,000 distinct CDR3 sequences, roughly 42% of which are singletons, and about 39% rests with the top ten. The antigens these receptors bind are not known. This material consisted of cultured PBMCs, taken from culture after CMV antigen stimulation. These receptors all stem from a human donor in good health (CMV status not recorded). Some clones in this sample may be carry-over from other donors' samples. CDR3s leave out the opening cysteine and the closing phenylalanine or tryptophan. Fields, in order: V gene, D gene, J gene, CDR3 protein. D genes are given only for firm matches.

>TRBV7-2|-|TRBJ1-5
ASSLGIEVQPQH
>TRBV6-2/TRBV6-3|TRBD1|TRBJ1-1
ASAPRTGGLNTEAF
>TRBV6-2/TRBV6-3|TRBD1|TRBJ1-1
ASSVLGQGARTEAF
>TRBV18|TRBD1|TRBJ2-3
ASSPLGQDGTDTQY
>TRBV7-6|TRBD1|TRBJ1-1
ASSTGTGVTEAF
>TRBV11-2|TRBD1|TRBJ1-2
ASSLDFWDRVNYGYT
>TRBV6-5|-|TRBJ1-1
ASSRGRTEAF
>TRBV7-2|-|TRBJ1-5
ASSLAVGGVQPQH
>TRBV20-1|TRBD2|TRBJ2-1
SAMLAGGANNEQF
>TRBV10-3|-|TRBJ1-3
AITPQYSGNTIY
>TRBV19|-|TRBJ2-1
ASTGNTNPLNNEQF
>TRBV6-1|TRBD1|TRBJ1-5
ASSFKEGTAYQPQH
>TRBV20-1|TRBD1|TRBJ1-5
SARYRDRKNRNQPQH